The rows below give T cell receptor beta chains drawn from one sample of a study of blood T cell repertoires in COVID-19. This table comes from immunoSEQ multiplex PCR, and its TCRdb copy is limited to in-frame clones, with some not included. The sample records hundreds of thousands of clones, 80% to 95% being singletons. Sequenced input: peripheral blood. These receptors originate from a man in his fifties or sixties with COVID-19, enrolled during active disease. Each CDR3 is given with its conserved first and last residue. The D gene is left open where the match is weak. Clone size is stated in some rows and not others, as once, few, many or a class when expanded.

TRBV7-9,NA,NA,TRBJ1-5,CASSSQNSNQPQHF,TGTGCCAGCAGCTCGCAGAATAGCAATCAGCCCCAGCATTTT
TRBV2,NA,NA,TRBJ1-3,CASRRTGDVGSGNTIYF,TGTGCCAGCAGACGGACGGGGGACGTCGGCTCTGGAAACACCATATATTTT
TRBV7-8,once,TRBD2,TRBJ2-7,CASSSRTSGGTSEQYF,TGTGCCAGCAGCTCACGGACTAGCGGGGGAACTTCCGAGCAGTACTTC
TRBV5-4,NA,TRBD2,TRBJ2-1,CASSFSRAGGYNEQFF,TGTGCCAGCAGCTTCAGTAGGGCGGGAGGCTACAATGAGCAGTTCTTC
TRBV10-2,NA,TRBD1,TRBJ1-1,CASRADRAVPEAFF,TGCGCCAGCAGGGCGGACAGGGCGGTCCCTGAAGCTTTCTTT
TRBV27,once,TRBD1,TRBJ1-2,CASSSSGGVRYGYTF,TGTGCCAGCAGTTCCTCAGGGGGCGTACGTTATGGCTACACCTTC
TRBV11-2,NA,NA,TRBJ1-5,CASSFGENQPQHF,TGTGCCAGCAGCTTTGGTGAGAATCAGCCCCAGCATTTT
TRBV7-2,NA,TRBD2,TRBJ2-5,CASSPPAGGRETQYF,TGTGCCAGCAGCCCCCCAGCGGGAGGCAGAGAGACCCAGTACTTC
TRBV28,NA,TRBD1,TRBJ2-7,CASSLVRPGQGDEQYF,TGTGCCAGCAGTTTAGTAAGACCGGGACAGGGGGACGAGCAGTACTTC
TRBV3-1/TRBV3-2,few,TRBD2,TRBJ2-3,CASSQRLAGHSTDTQYF,TGTGCCAGCAGCCAAAGGTTAGCGGGGCACAGCACAGATACGCAGTATTTT
TRBV5-8,NA,TRBD2,TRBJ2-5,CASSLKRGGAETQYF,TGTGCCAGCAGCTTGAAGCGGGGGGGAGCAGAGACCCAGTACTTC
TRBV5-8,NA,NA,TRBJ1-6,CASRIAGASSSPLHF,TGTGCCAGCAGGATCGCAGGGGCGTCGAGTTCACCCCTCCACTTT
TRBV5-6,NA,TRBD1,TRBJ2-7,CASIARDRKSYEQYF,TGTGCCAGCATCGCAAGGGACAGAAAGTCCTACGAGCAGTACTTC
TRBV4-2,NA,NA,TRBJ1-1,CASSQEGTRAPRVAFF,TGTGCCAGCAGCCAAGAGGGTACTAGGGCTCCCAGAGTAGCTTTCTTT
TRBV6-4,NA,NA,TRBJ2-2,CASSASEPGELFF,TGTGCCAGCAGTGCCTCAGAGCCCGGGGAGCTGTTTTTT
TRBV7-3,NA,TRBD2,TRBJ2-7,CAGGSGSYEQYF,TGTGCCGGGGGGAGCGGGAGCTACGAGCAGTACTTC
TRBV6-6,NA,TRBD1,TRBJ1-1,CASILQGGNTEAFF,TGTGCCAGCATCTTACAGGGGGGGAACACTGAAGCTTTCTTT
TRBV21-1,NA,NA,TRBJ1-3,CASSKVPGQGMSSGNTIYF,TGTGCCAGCAGCAAAGTCCCGGGACAGGGGATGAGCTCTGGAAACACCATATATTTT
TRBV5-6,NA,TRBD2,TRBJ2-3,CASSLARSGGAVDTQYF,TGTGCCAGCAGCTTGGCGCGTAGCGGGGGGGCTGTAGATACGCAGTATTTT
TRBV3-1/TRBV3-2,NA,NA,TRBJ1-1,CASSLTGGRSRNEAFF,TGTGCCAGCAGCCTCACGGGGGGCAGAAGTAGGAATGAAGCTTTCTTT
TRBV5-4,NA,NA,TRBJ2-7,CASSPASSYEQYF,TGTGCCAGCAGCCCCGCGAGCTCCTACGAGCAGTACTTC
TRBV18,NA,TRBD1,TRBJ1-1,CASFRTGGTEAFF,TGTGCCAGCTTCCGGACAGGGGGCACTGAAGCTTTCTTT
TRBV30,NA,NA,TRBJ2-6,CAWSVGWGLAGANVLTF,TGTGCCTGGAGTGTAGGGTGGGGCCTCGCGGGGGCCAACGTCCTGACTTTC
TRBV5-4,once,NA,TRBJ1-3,CASSPPSGNTIYF,TGTGCCAGCAGCCCCCCTTCTGGAAACACCATATATTTT
TRBV19,NA,TRBD1,TRBJ1-3,CASSITAGGSGNTIYF,TGTGCCAGTAGTATCACGGCAGGGGGCTCTGGAAACACCATATATTTT
TRBV5-5,NA,NA,TRBJ2-7,CASSLAITGYEQYF,TGTGCCAGCAGCTTAGCCATTACAGGGTACGAGCAGTACTTC
TRBV18,NA,TRBD1,TRBJ1-5,CASSLRQGVNSNQPQHF,TGTGCCAGCTCACTCCGACAGGGGGTTAATAGCAATCAGCCCCAGCATTTT
TRBV4-1,once,NA,TRBJ1-5,CASSQDTSVWQPQHF,TGCGCCAGCAGCCAAGATACGTCGGTTTGGCAGCCCCAGCATTTT
TRBV6-5,NA,TRBD1,TRBJ1-4,CASSTQGLNEKLFF,TGTGCCAGCAGTACACAGGGGCTTAATGAAAAACTGTTTTTT
TRBV15,NA,NA,TRBJ1-4,CATSREQLHEKLFF,TGTGCCACCAGCAGAGAGCAGTTACATGAAAAACTGTTTTTT
TRBV3-1/TRBV3-2,NA,TRBD1,TRBJ1-1,CASSQRDRATEAFF,TGTGCCAGCAGCCAAAGGGACAGGGCTACTGAAGCTTTCTTT
TRBV3-1/TRBV3-2,NA,TRBD2,TRBJ2-7,CASSLRPASGGLLYEQYF,TGTGCCAGCAGCCTCCGACCCGCTAGCGGGGGGCTCCTCTACGAGCAGTACTTC
TRBV10-3,NA,TRBD2,TRBJ2-1,CAISGRAGSSYNEQFF,TGTGCCATCAGTGGGAGAGCGGGGAGCTCCTACAATGAGCAGTTCTTC
TRBV28,NA,TRBD1,TRBJ2-7,CASSLRQGSSEQYF,TGTGCCAGCAGTCTCCGACAGGGGTCGAGCGAGCAGTACTTC
TRBV6-1,NA,TRBD2,TRBJ2-2,CASSGGLAGITGELFF,TGTGCCAGCAGTGGCGGACTAGCGGGAATCACCGGGGAGCTGTTTTTT
TRBV6-4,once,NA,TRBJ2-3,CASSVGGSTDTQYF,TGTGCCAGCAGTGTCGGCGGGAGCACAGATACGCAGTATTTT
TRBV15,NA,TRBD1,TRBJ1-2,CATGQGNYGYTF,TGTGCCACCGGACAGGGGAACTATGGCTACACCTTC
TRBV28,NA,NA,TRBJ2-1,CASPPRTGPYNEQFF,TGTGCCAGCCCTCCGCGAACAGGCCCCTACAATGAGCAGTTCTTC
TRBV19,NA,TRBD1,TRBJ2-2,CASSTGGGGELFF,TGTGCCAGTAGTACAGGGGGCGGCGGGGAGCTGTTTTTT
TRBV2,NA,TRBD1,TRBJ1-5,CASWGQGQDQPQHF,TGTGCCAGCTGGGGACAGGGTCAAGATCAGCCCCAGCATTTT
TRBV5-5,NA,NA,TRBJ2-7,CANEQRLIYEQYF,TGTGCCAACGAACAGCGGTTAATCTACGAGCAGTACTTC
TRBV5-1,NA,TRBD2,TRBJ2-3,CASRGGIGTTTDTQYF,TGCGCCAGCAGGGGCGGCATCGGGACTACCACAGATACGCAGTATTTT